This entry describes one TCR beta chain. The sample is drawn from a study of T cell changes during pregnancy in multiple sclerosis. Sequencing used immunoSEQ multiplex PCR; TCRdb keeps in-frame clones, though not all of them. The sample comprises approximately 80,000 clones, approximately 94% of which are singletons, and 2.5% rests with the top ten. V lost 7 bases to trimming and J lost 3 bases; unmatched junction nucleotides: 2. Germline V gene lookup returns CDR1 MNHNS and CDR2 SASEGT. The CDR3 consists of 13 residues. The J gene is TRBJ2-7, the V gene TRBV6-1, with 11 nucleotides matching TRBD2. This TCR derives from a female donor with multiple sclerosis, enrolled in a pregnancy study. The material was peripheral blood, obtained in the third trimester of pregnancy. CDR3 amino acids: CASTSGGRYEQYF. CDR3 DNA sequence: TGTGCCAGCACTAGCGGGGGGCGCTACGAGCAGTACTTC.